This TCR beta chain was recovered during a study of CD8+ T cells in alopecia areata. Turning to the study itself: Patients received oral tofacitinib, 5 to 10 mg twice daily, for moderate-to-severe alopecia areata. Tofacitinib lasted 6 to 18 months, then 6 months off drug.

Notes on the study in general: During tofacitinib treatment, many expanded lesional clones remained in scalp and blood. It was lesional scalp, especially alopecia totalis/universalis, that showed higher clonality than normal scalp.

cDNA prepared by RNA extraction and subsequent reverse transcription served as the template for sequencing. Produced via immunoSEQ multiplex PCR; TCRdb's table is partial and in-frame only. The sample has some 150,000 clones, about 54% seen once. Trimming cost V 7 bases and J 10 bases; bases outside gene matches: 5. Germline CDR1 and CDR2: MDHEN and SYDVKM. CDR3 length: 11 amino acids. This clone was detected only a few times. The target antigen is unknown. Documented treatment: oral pan-JAK inhibitor, 5-10 mg twice daily. V usage is TRBV28 and J usage is TRBJ1-1; the match to TRBD1 covers 8 bases. The starting material was CD4+ T cells sorted from blood, obtained at approximately week 56, from a patient treated with tofacitinib. The receptor was derived from a human donor with alopecia areata. CDR3 sequence reads: CASTDRAVAFF. DNA of the CDR3: TGTGCCAGCACGGACAGGGCGGTAGCTTTCTTT.